Listed below are T cell receptor beta chains from one sample, sequenced in a study of cytomegalovirus exposure and HLA in healthy donors. The protocol was immunoSEQ multiplex PCR, while the TCRdb copy is restricted to in-frame clones and leaves out a portion. Of roughly 130,000 clones in the sample, about nine tenths were seen once. Sequences were obtained from PBMCs. The receptors were sampled from a man aged 25 to 40 in good health and CMV-seronegative. Both conserved end residues are part of each CDR3. The D gene is left open where the match is weak. Expanded clones get a size class; other rows say once, few or many, or leave the size out.

J gene | V gene | D gene | CDR3 length | clone size | CDR3 DNA | CDR3 protein
TRBJ2-1 | TRBV7-3 | TRBD2 | 15 | NA | TGTGCCAGCAGCTCAGCGGGAGTATCCTACAATGAGCAGTTCTTC | CASSSAGVSYNEQFF
TRBJ2-1 | TRBV7-9 | TRBD2 | 18 | NA | TGTGCCAGCAGCTCCCCGTGGTTAGCGGGACGAGGAGGCGATGAGCAGTTCTTC | CASSSPWLAGRGGDEQFF
TRBJ2-4 | TRBV6-1 | NA | 13 | NA | TGTGCCAGCAGGCTAGGACTAATCAACATTCAGTACTTC | CASRLGLINIQYF
TRBJ1-1 | TRBV5-4 | NA | 14 | NA | TGTGCCAGCAGCCGCAGGGTATTGCCCACTGAAGCTTTCTTT | CASSRRVLPTEAFF
TRBJ2-7 | TRBV6-5 | NA | 14 | NA | TGTGCCAGCACCGCCCTCAGGGGACACTACGAGCAGTACTTC | CASTALRGHYEQYF
TRBJ1-3 | TRBV7-2 | NA | 13 | NA | TGTGCCAGCAGCGCGGGTTCTGGAAACACCATATATTTT | CASSAGSGNTIYF
TRBJ2-7 | TRBV18 | NA | 17 | NA | TGTGCCAGCTCACCACCGTCTGGGGGCAGGAACCCCTACGAGCAGTACTTC | CASSPPSGGRNPYEQYF
TRBJ2-5 | TRBV4-3 | TRBD2 | 16 | NA | TGCGCCAGCAGCCAAGATTGGGGGACTAGCCACGAGACCCAGTACTTC | CASSQDWGTSHETQYF
TRBJ2-4 | TRBV10-2 | TRBD1 | 14 | NA | TGCGCCAGCAGTCCTGGGGACAGGGGGTACATTCAGTACTTC | CASSPGDRGYIQYF
TRBJ2-1 | TRBV2 | TRBD2 | 19 | NA | TGTGCCAGCAGTTTTTCCACTAGCGGGAGTGAAGGTTCCTACAATGAGCAGTTCTTC | CASSFSTSGSEGSYNEQFF
TRBJ1-5 | TRBV6-1 | NA | 14 | NA | TGTGCCAGCAGTGTCACAGATATCAATCAGCCCCAGCATTTT | CASSVTDINQPQHF
TRBJ2-7 | TRBV27 | TRBD2 | 15 | NA | TGTGCCAGCAGTCCCCCCTCTGGCGGGAGGGGCGAGCAGTACTTC | CASSPPSGGRGEQYF
TRBJ2-3 | TRBV6-1 | NA | 15 | NA | TGTGCCAGCAGTAAAGCGGGCCTTGGCACAGATACGCAGTATTTT | CASSKAGLGTDTQYF
TRBJ2-3 | TRBV10-1 | TRBD2 | 14 | once | TGCGCCAGCAGTGAACGGGAAGCGGGGGATACGCAGTATTTT | CASSEREAGDTQYF
TRBJ1-2 | TRBV18 | NA | 15 | NA | TGTGCCAGCTCACCCCTTTCGGGTCAGGGCTATGGCTACACCTTC | CASSPLSGQGYGYTF
TRBJ2-1 | TRBV6-4 | NA | 14 | few | TGTGCCAGCAGTGAGGGGCGGGAAGGCGATGAGCAGTTCTTC | CASSEGREGDEQFF
TRBJ2-3 | TRBV5-4 | NA | 16 | NA | TGTGCCAGCAGCTTGGCGGTGTCCCCCCCCACAGATACGCAGTATTTT | CASSLAVSPPTDTQYF
TRBJ2-7 | TRBV5-1 | NA | 14 | once | TGCGCCAGCAGCTTTATCGGACAGTCCTACGAGCAGTACTTC | CASSFIGQSYEQYF
TRBJ1-1 | TRBV5-1 | TRBD1 | 14 | NA | TGCGCCAGCAGCTTGGGGGACAGGGCCACTGAAGCTTTCTTT | CASSLGDRATEAFF
TRBJ1-1 | TRBV29-1 | NA | 11 | NA | TGCAGCGTTTTATTTATCTCTGAAGCTTTCTTT | CSVLFISEAFF
TRBJ2-5 | TRBV4-2 | NA | 13 | few | TGTGCCAGCAGCCAAGGAGTGCAAGAGACCCAGTACTTC | CASSQGVQETQYF
TRBJ1-4 | TRBV2 | NA | 14 | NA | TGTGCCAGCAGTGAGCGGACAACTAATGAAAAACTGTTTTTT | CASSERTTNEKLFF
TRBJ2-3 | TRBV7-2 | NA | 11 | once | TGTGCCAGCAGCCCAACAGATACGCAGTATTTT | CASSPTDTQYF
TRBJ1-1 | TRBV29-1 | NA | 10 | NA | TGCAGCGGCGGGGGCACTGAAGCTTTCTTT | CSGGGTEAFF
TRBJ2-3 | TRBV5-1 | NA | 13 | NA | TGCGCCAGCAGCTTGGATAGCGGAGATACGCAGTATTTT | CASSLDSGDTQYF
TRBJ2-1 | TRBV5-6 | NA | 15 | NA | TGTGCCAGCAGCCGTATCCGGGAACTCTACAATGAGCAGTTCTTC | CASSRIRELYNEQFF
TRBJ2-1 | TRBV6-5 | NA | 16 | NA | TGTGCCAGCAGTTACGGAACGTCGACAAGTTGGAATGAGCAGTTCTTC | CASSYGTSTSWNEQFF
TRBJ2-5 | TRBV7-9 | NA | 14 | NA | TGTGCCAGCAGCCGAGGACTCGATCGAGAGACCCAGTACTTC | CASSRGLDRETQYF
TRBJ2-3 | TRBV10-3 | TRBD2 | 15 | NA | TGTGCCGTTTCTAGACTAGCGGAAAACACAGATACGCAGTATTTT | CAVSRLAENTDTQYF
TRBJ2-4 | TRBV6-5 | NA | 16 | NA | TGTGCCAGCAGTTACTCTCAGGCGCTAGCCAAAAACATTCAGTACTTC | CASSYSQALAKNIQYF
TRBJ1-2 | TRBV12-2 | NA | 16 | NA | TGTGCAAGTCGTTTCAAGATAGTCAGGGGCATTCGGGGCTACACCTTC | CASRFKIVRGIRGYTF
TRBJ1-3 | TRBV30 | NA | 13 | NA | TGTGCCTGGAGTCGGACAGCTGGAAACACCATATATTTT | CAWSRTAGNTIYF
TRBJ2-7 | TRBV4-2 | TRBD2 | 16 | NA | TGTGCCAGCAGCCAAGAAGCGGGAGGGCCATCCTACGAGCAGTACTTC | CASSQEAGGPSYEQYF
TRBJ2-7 | TRBV30 | NA | 13 | NA | TGTGCCTGGAGTGACAGCCAGCCCTACGAGCAGTACTTC | CAWSDSQPYEQYF
TRBJ2-5 | TRBV29-1 | TRBD2 | 14 | NA | TGCAGCGAGCGAATAGCGGGAGCTCAAGAGACCCAGTACTTC | CSERIAGAQETQYF
TRBJ2-4 | TRBV5-1 | TRBD1 | 15 | NA | TGCGCCAGCAGCACTGGACAGGGGGACAAAAACATTCAGTACTTC | CASSTGQGDKNIQYF
TRBJ1-4 | TRBV4-3 | NA | 16 | NA | TGCGCCAGCAGCCTAGGCGGGGTGGGGAGGTTCGAAAAACTGTTTTTT | CASSLGGVGRFEKLFF
TRBJ2-5 | TRBV10-3 | TRBD2 | 19 | NA | TGTGCCATCAGTGAGTCGAGACTTAGCGGGAGGGCCAGGGCAGAGACCCAGTACTTC | CAISESRLSGRARAETQYF
TRBJ2-3 | TRBV29-1 | NA | 15 | NA | TGCAGCGTTGAAGGAGAGGCGGGAAGCACAGATACGCAGTATTTT | CSVEGEAGSTDTQYF
TRBJ2-1 | TRBV28 | TRBD2 | 15 | NA | TGTGCCAGCAGACTCACACCGGGACTAGAAAATGAGCAGTTCTTC | CASRLTPGLENEQFF
TRBJ2-1 | TRBV7-2 | NA | 15 | NA | TGTGCCAGCAGCTTAGGCCTAGCGCCCTACAATGAGCAGTTCTTC | CASSLGLAPYNEQFF
TRBJ1-5 | TRBV7-9 | NA | 12 | few | TGTGCCAGCAGCTCGGGTGTGGAGCCCCAGCATTTT | CASSSGVEPQHF
TRBJ2-1 | TRBV7-2 | TRBD2 | 19 | NA | TGTGCCAGCAGCTTAGGGACTAGCCGAAATCTCCGAACCTACAATGAGCAGTTCTTC | CASSLGTSRNLRTYNEQFF
TRBJ2-7 | TRBV18 | TRBD2 | 15 | NA | TGTGCCAGCTCACCGCGCCTAGCGGGAGATAACGAGCAGTACTTC | CASSPRLAGDNEQYF
TRBJ2-5 | TRBV5-1 | NA | 14 | NA | TGCGCCAGCAGTCGAAGACTTGAACAAGAGACCCAGTACTTC | CASSRRLEQETQYF
TRBJ2-5 | TRBV5-6 | NA | 14 | NA | TGTGCCAGCAGCTTGATCCCCCAACAAGAGACCCAGTACTTC | CASSLIPQQETQYF
TRBJ2-5 | TRBV5-5 | TRBD1 | 14 | NA | TGTGCCAGCAGCTTACAGGGGGCTTCGGAGACCCAGTACTTC | CASSLQGASETQYF
TRBJ2-7 | TRBV4-3 | NA | 14 | NA | TGCGCCAGCAGCCAAGATGGGCAGAGCTACGAGCAGTACTTC | CASSQDGQSYEQYF
TRBJ2-3 | TRBV25-1 | TRBD1 | 15 | NA | TGTGCCAGCAGTGCAGACAGGGCGGAAGTGGATACGCAGTATTTT | CASSADRAEVDTQYF
TRBJ1-1 | TRBV5-1 | TRBD1 | 15 | once | TGCGCCAGCAGCAACGGCAAGGGGGCGAACACTGAAGCTTTCTTT | CASSNGKGANTEAFF
TRBJ1-5 | TRBV30 | NA | 13 | few | TGTGCCTGGAGTATGGGGGGGCGTCAGCCCCAGCATTTT | CAWSMGGRQPQHF
TRBJ2-1 | TRBV30 | TRBD2 | 13 | once | TGTGCCTGGACTAGCGGACCATACAATGAGCAGTTCTTC | CAWTSGPYNEQFF
TRBJ2-5 | TRBV25-1 | TRBD1 | 15 | NA | TGTGCCAGCAGTTCCACAGGGGGCGCGGGGGAGACCCAGTACTTC | CASSSTGGAGETQYF
TRBJ2-1 | TRBV7-9 | TRBD1 | 14 | NA | TGTGCCAGCAGCCTGGGACAGGGAGAGGATGAGCAGTTCTTC | CASSLGQGEDEQFF
TRBJ2-5 | TRBV7-2 | TRBD2 | 16 | once | TGTGCCAGCAGCGTCTATAGCGGGAGGGGGGAAGAGACCCAGTACTTC | CASSVYSGRGEETQYF
TRBJ2-1 | TRBV2 | NA | 16 | NA | TGTGCCAGCAGTGGCATGGTAGGGGGAAACCTTAATGAGCAGTTCTTC | CASSGMVGGNLNEQFF
TRBJ2-7 | TRBV14 | NA | 16 | NA | TGTGCCAGCAGCCAAGTCCGAGGAGGAGACACCGAATATCAGTACTTC | CASSQVRGGDTEYQYF
TRBJ1-1 | TRBV7-9 | NA | 14 | few | TGTGCCAGCAGCTTATCTTCAGGGCACACTGAAGCTTTCTTT | CASSLSSGHTEAFF